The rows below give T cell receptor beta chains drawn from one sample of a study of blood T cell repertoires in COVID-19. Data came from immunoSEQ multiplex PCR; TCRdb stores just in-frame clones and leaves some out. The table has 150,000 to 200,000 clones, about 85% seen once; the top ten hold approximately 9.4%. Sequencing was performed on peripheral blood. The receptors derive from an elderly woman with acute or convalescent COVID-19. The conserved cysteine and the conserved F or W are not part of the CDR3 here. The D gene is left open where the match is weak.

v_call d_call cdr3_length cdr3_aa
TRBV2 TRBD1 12 ATRDRAVNQPQH
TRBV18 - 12 ASSPVGRNQPQH
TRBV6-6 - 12 ASSYPGFQETQY
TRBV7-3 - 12 ASSFASGTDTQY
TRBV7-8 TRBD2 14 ASSISGGSYRGELF
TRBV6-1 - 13 ASSESGAVGTEAF
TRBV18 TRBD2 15 ASSPRTSLTNTGELF
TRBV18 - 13 ASSPGDRLRTEAF
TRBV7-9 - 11 ASSLGPYYGYT
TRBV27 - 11 ASSRDKPYEQY
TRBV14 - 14 ASSQGQQSSYNEQF
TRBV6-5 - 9 ASSYGAEAF
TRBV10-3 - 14 AISESGSLSSYEQY
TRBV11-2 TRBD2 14 ASSPLAGVNTGELF
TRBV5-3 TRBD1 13 ARSLKRDRSAEQY
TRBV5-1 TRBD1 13 ASTPGTGGDGELF
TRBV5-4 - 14 ASSSAGGARDYGYT
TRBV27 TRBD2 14 ASSHVGGGRAYEQY
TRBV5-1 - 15 ASSLGGGGLPYNEQF
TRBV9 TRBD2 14 ASSPSSGGARETQY
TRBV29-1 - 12 SVGGGTPNYGYT
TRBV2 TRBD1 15 ASGQDRGLYSNQPQH
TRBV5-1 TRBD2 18 ASSGGDRGTSGGPHNEQF
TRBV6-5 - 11 ASRSSGPYEQY
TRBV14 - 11 ASSPLRTYEQY
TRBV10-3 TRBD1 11 AISQGENTEAF
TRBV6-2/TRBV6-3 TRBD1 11 ASSLDGTGGYT
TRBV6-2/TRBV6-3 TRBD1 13 ASSLTGASNQPQH
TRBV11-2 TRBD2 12 ASSVAGGIGELF
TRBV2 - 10 ASKRESDTQY
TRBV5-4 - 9 ASSGADTQY
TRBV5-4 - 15 ASSPSSDGANTGELF
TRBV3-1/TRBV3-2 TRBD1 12 ASLRDRERETQY
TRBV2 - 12 ASSSLQGNQPQH
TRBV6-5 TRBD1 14 ASSYGRDRADYGYT
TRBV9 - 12 ASSVNSGRWGYT
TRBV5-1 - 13 ASSLRPGSMDEQY
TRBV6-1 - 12 ASSELSSNQPQH
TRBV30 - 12 AWSVGTQSYEQY
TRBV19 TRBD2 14 ASSIGGTSGVYEQF
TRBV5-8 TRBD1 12 ASSLRDRDEKLF
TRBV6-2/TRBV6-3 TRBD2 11 ASSSGLQETQY
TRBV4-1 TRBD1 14 ASSPRIPGGLTEAF
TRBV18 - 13 ASSPRSQTMHEQY
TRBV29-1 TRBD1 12 SVHPGDRAGGYT
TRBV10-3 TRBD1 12 ATGRDREGWEQF
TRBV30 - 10 AWSQGYETQY
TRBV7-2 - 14 ASSLGRGARGTEAF
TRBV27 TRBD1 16 ASSLSPPGGHSNQPQH
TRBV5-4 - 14 ASSLAVQGTNEKLF
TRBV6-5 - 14 ASSYPSGVGTGELF
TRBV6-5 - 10 ASSYGPYGYT
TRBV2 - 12 ASSESVKKAGYT
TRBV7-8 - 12 ASSLAQGTGELF